Below, one T cell receptor (beta chain) is given with its context. As yet, its antigen is unknown. CDR1 is MNHNS and CDR2 is SASEGT in the germline V gene. Trimming cost V 0 bases and J 0 bases; bases outside gene matches: 2. The CDR3 totals 17 residues. This table comes from immunoSEQ multiplex PCR, and its TCRdb copy is limited to in-frame clones, with some not included. Found here are around 99,000 clones, about 88% of them singletons; the top ten hold approximately 15%. This sample is part of a study of T cell responses to AZD1222 COVID-19 vaccine. Overall study results and limits: Spike-specific TCR breadth and depth both grew after two AZD1222 doses. A mostly white British donor set with more females was recruited, and clonal diversity was possibly underestimated. Only six or seven AZD1222 recipients were seropositive at baseline.

This clonotype was obtained from an adult in good health. The material was peripheral blood, obtained on day 0 of AZD1222 vaccination. V is TRBV6-1 and J is TRBJ2-3; 11 positions match TRBD2. This CDR3 is CASSEAWTSGSTDTQYF. The CDR3 region has the DNA TGTGCCAGCAGTGAAGCTTGGACTAGCGGGAGCACAGATACGCAGTATTTT.